The T cell receptor (beta chain) described here comes from a study of T cell responses to AZD1222 COVID-19 vaccine. Whole-study results and caveats: Two doses of AZD1222 preceded a rise in Spike-specific TCR breadth and depth.

The analysis combined second doses at about 4 or about 12 weeks. Trimming took 6 bases from V and 9 from J, leaving 15 bases between them. The germline V gene has CDR1 MNHEY and CDR2 SVGAGI. The CDR3 is made up of 14 amino acids. The table lists this clone with a count of one. The antigen remains undetermined. Repertoires were generated with immunoSEQ multiplex PCR, while TCRdb's copy carries only in-frame clones and drops some. The table lists just over 90,000 clones, 80% to 90% of them singletons. The receptor comes from an adult who received the AZD1222 COVID-19 vaccine. The input for sequencing was peripheral blood, taken 28 days after the second AZD1222 dose. J is TRBJ1-6 and V is TRBV6-5; D may be TRBD1 (6 bases). CDR3 sequence reads: CASRPGVESSPLHF. The CDR3 bases are TGTGCCAGCAGACCAGGGGTAGAAAGTTCACCCCTCCACTTT.